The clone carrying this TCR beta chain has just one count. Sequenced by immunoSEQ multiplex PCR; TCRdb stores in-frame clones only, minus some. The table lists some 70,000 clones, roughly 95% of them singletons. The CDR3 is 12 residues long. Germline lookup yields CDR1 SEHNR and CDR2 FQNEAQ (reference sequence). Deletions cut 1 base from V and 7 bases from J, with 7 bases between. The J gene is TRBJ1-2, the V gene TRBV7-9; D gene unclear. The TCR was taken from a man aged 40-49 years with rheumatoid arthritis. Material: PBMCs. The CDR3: CASSLEGVGYTF. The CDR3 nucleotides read TGTGCCAGCAGCTTAGAGGGTGTTGGCTACACCTTC.